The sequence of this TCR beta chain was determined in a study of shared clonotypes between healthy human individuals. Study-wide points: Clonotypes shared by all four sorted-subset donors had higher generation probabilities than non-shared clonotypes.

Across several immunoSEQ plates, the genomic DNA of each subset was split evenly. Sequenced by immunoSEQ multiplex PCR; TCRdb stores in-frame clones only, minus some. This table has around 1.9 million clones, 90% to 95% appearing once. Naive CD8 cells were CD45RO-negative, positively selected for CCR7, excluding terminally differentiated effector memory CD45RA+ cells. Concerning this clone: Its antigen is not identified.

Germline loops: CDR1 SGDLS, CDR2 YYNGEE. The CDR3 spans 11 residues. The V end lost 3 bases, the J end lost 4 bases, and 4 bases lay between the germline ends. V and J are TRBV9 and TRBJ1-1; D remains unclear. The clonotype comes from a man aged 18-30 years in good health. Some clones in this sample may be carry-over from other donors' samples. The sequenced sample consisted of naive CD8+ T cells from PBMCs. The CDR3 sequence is CASSAVTEAFF. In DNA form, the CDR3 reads TGTGCCAGCAGCGCCGTCACTGAAGCTTTCTTT.